A selection of T cell receptor beta chains follows, all from one sample in a study of Graves' ophthalmopathy and Graves' hyperthyroidism. TCRdb re-called the multiplex PCR reads with MiXCR, one entry per CDR3 protein. The sample consists of 360,000 or so distinct CDR3 sequences, around 16% of them appearing once. Sequenced: peripheral blood. All receptors come from a woman in her late teens or twenties with Graves' ophthalmopathy. Both conserved end residues are trimmed from each CDR3.

v_call,cdr3_aa
TRBV11-1,ASSLSVGDVGEKLF
TRBV6-5,ASSYSGVDNSPLH
TRBV28,ASSFPGQGMTEAF
TRBV27,ASSLFGAWEETQY
TRBV4-1,ASSQDREGGGGYGYT
TRBV4-3,ASSQDRARPGQPQH
TRBV7-2,ASSTQTGSGYT
TRBV27,ASSLRDRRTSGAYEQY
TRBV27,ASKSVETQY
TRBV27,ASSLSLGSNVLT
TRBV13,ASSLETVETQY
TRBV29-1,SVGAWGLEQY
TRBV6-1,ASSARTGTVAGELF
TRBV27,ASSLSAYSNQPQH
TRBV7-9,ASSPILEGGYT
TRBV19,ASSMGVQPYQETQY
TRBV20-1,SAPGTAGSPLH
TRBV12-3/TRBV12-4,ASSRDNSPLH
TRBV18,ASSPTRGLNEQY
TRBV6-1,ASSEAPFYEQY
TRBV7-2,ASSLIREEVGETQY
TRBV30,AWAPGLWTGELF
TRBV30,AWSAGVRQY
TRBV19,ASSIGTGSNQPQH
TRBV6-2/TRBV6-3,ASSYDLSGVRNQPQH
TRBV6-5,ASGYSGGVVNTEAF
TRBV7-2,ASSSIRHLPQH
TRBV28,ASSPNPRQPQH
TRBV11-2,ASSLDRGGRDEQY
TRBV28,ASSSPPGTAFSPNTGELF
TRBV12-3/TRBV12-4,ASSPDGTGGETQY
TRBV6-1,ASRMGLAGVNTGELF
TRBV4-1,ASSQDPGQENTEAF
TRBV28,ASSFQVGETQY
TRBV28,ASSLSQGVNGETQY
TRBV11-2,ASSDHREESYGYT
TRBV5-1,ASSTEGTLYEQY
TRBV4-3,ASSQWDRGLETQY
TRBV12-3/TRBV12-4,ASSLLGRPNTEAF
TRBV6-2/TRBV6-3,ASSYGNYGYT
TRBV28,ATLHGGYT
TRBV27,ASSLSVAPGLYGYT
TRBV6-2/TRBV6-3,ASTPGTYEQY
TRBV28,ASSPSQDYIYEQY
TRBV5-6,ASSLAAQPSYEQY
TRBV30,AWSWREGTF
TRBV11-3,ASSLRLGGMYQETQY
TRBV18,ASSLDRGLHTEAF
TRBV28,ASSLGAGGPNYGYT
TRBV30,ACSRRPGTNTEAF
TRBV28,ASSTTPGSGEAF
TRBV20-1,SAGQRAYTEAF
TRBV27,ASSPTDRPSYEQY
TRBV6-2/TRBV6-3,ASSYPDLYEQY